The clone carrying this TCR beta chain was counted at least ten times. These data come from a study of blood T cell repertoires in COVID-19. As for the study in general: From T cells, B-cell-depleted T cells, or PBMCs came the material, which was cDNA or gDNA.

Source study methods: For nucleated cells, counts were estimated from reference gene primer amplification. Here immunoSEQ multiplex PCR was the method, and the copy in TCRdb shows in-frame clones only, minus some. The D gene and trimming were derived from the DNA, and the V and J assignments and clone size from that table. Among just over 80,000 clones listed, about 76% were seen once. This clonotype was obtained from a man of 80 years or more with acute or convalescent COVID-19. Material for sequencing was peripheral blood.

The CDR3 sequence: CSVEGSGATDTQYF. The CDR3 region has the DNA TGCAGCGTTGAAGGTAGCGGGGCTACAGATACGCAGTATTTT. The chain links TRBV29-1 to TRBJ2-3; 8 bases line up with TRBD2. This CDR3 is 14 amino acids long. Germline values: CDR1 SQVTM, CDR2 ANQGSEA. The V gene end was trimmed by 1 base and the J gene end by 3 bases; junction bases not matched to a gene: 3.